Presented here are 31 T cell receptor beta chains from one specimen sequenced in a study of cytomegalovirus exposure and HLA in healthy donors. PCR used 60 Vbeta primers and 13 Jbeta primers. The protocol was immunoSEQ multiplex PCR, while the TCRdb copy is restricted to in-frame clones and leaves out a portion. The sample lists approximately 110,000 clones; around 77% were seen once. The material sequenced was PBMCs. Source of these receptors: a human donor in good health.

The chain uses TRBV4-1 and TRBJ1-5, with D maybe TRBD1 (6 bases). V gave up 4 bases and J gave up 3 bases, with 13 bases separating them. Germline V CDR1 and CDR2: MGHRA, YSYEKL. The CDR3 is 15 residues long. Written as DNA, the CDR3 is TGCGCCAGCAGCCTTAACCGGGACAACAATCAGCCCCAGCATTTT. Translation gives CASSLNRDNNQPQHF.

The chain employs TRBV11-2 and TRBJ1-2; D unresolved. Deletions cut 0 bases from V and 2 bases from J, with 7 bases between. CDR3 length: 14 amino acids. CDR1 is SGHAT and CDR2 is FQNNGV in the germline V gene. CDR3 residues: CASSLDGVNYGYTF. CDR3 sequence (DNA): TGTGCCAGCAGCTTAGACGGGGTGAACTATGGCTACACCTTC.

The CDR3: CASSQVTGELFF. The CDR3 coding sequence is TGTGCCAGTAGTCAGGTCACCGGGGAGCTGTTTTTT. The chain joins TRBV19 to TRBJ2-2; D is unclear. V dropped 5 bases and J dropped 4 bases, with 5 bases sitting between them. This CDR3 contains 12 residues. Germline CDR1 LNHDA, CDR2 SQIVND (reference sequence).

The CDR3 here is CASSQVGVTSYEQYF. CDR3 nucleotides: TGCGCCAGCAGCCAAGTCGGGGTCACCTCCTACGAGCAGTACTTC. This chain joins TRBV4-1 and TRBJ2-7; perhaps TRBD2 as D (5 bases). CDR1 and CDR2 from the germline V gene are MGHRA and YSYEKL. The CDR3 has 15 amino acids. Trimming removed 1 base from V and 0 bases from J, with 10 bases in between.

The J gene is TRBJ2-1, the V gene TRBV15, with TRBD2 as a possible D gene (6 bases). The germline V gene has CDR1 LNHNV and CDR2 YYDKDF (reference sequence). The length of the CDR3 is 15 residues. V was trimmed by 3 bases and J by 2 bases, leaving 11 bases between them. CDR3 bases: TGTGCCACCAGCAGGGACCGACTAGCCTACAATGAGCAGTTCTTC. Its protein is CATSRDRLAYNEQFF.

This chain's CDR3 is CASSHEREGYYEQYF. The CDR3 region has the DNA TGTGCCAGTAGCCATGAGAGGGAAGGGTACTACGAGCAGTACTTC. V is TRBV19 and J is TRBJ2-7; D may be TRBD2 (5 bases). With 6 bases removed from V and 3 bases from J, the gap between germline ends came to 18 bases. CDR3 length: 15 amino acids. The germline CDR1 and CDR2 sequences are LNHDA and SQIVND (reference sequence).

This clone has a single count. The CDR3 bases are TGTGCCAGCAGCCCTACGCTAAATTCACCCCTCCACTTT. The encoded protein is CASSPTLNSPLHF. This chain connects TRBV7-6 to TRBJ1-6; D is undetermined. The CDR3 totals 13 residues. Trimming left V 5 bases short and J 7 bases short, with 9 bases between. The germline gives CDR1 SGHVS, CDR2 FNYEAQ.

This clone has more than one count but fewer than ten. This chain connects TRBV27 to TRBJ1-1; TRBD1 aligns across 7 bases. V trimming: 5 bases; J trimming: 0 bases; junction bases outside the gene matches: 6. Germline CDR1 MNHEY, CDR2 SMNVEV (reference sequence). The CDR3 consists of 15 residues. The CDR3 spells CASSNPGGLNTEAFF. CDR3 nucleotides: TGTGCCAGCAGTAACCCAGGGGGGTTGAACACTGAAGCTTTCTTT.

The V gene is TRBV5-6, the J gene TRBJ2-5; 7 bases are shared with TRBD1. Germline lookup yields CDR1 SGHDT and CDR2 YYEEEE. CDR3 size: 15 residues. V gave up 3 bases and J gave up 4 bases; unmatched junction bases: 9. CDR3 amino acids: CASSSSNRGGETQYF. The DNA for the CDR3 is TGTGCCAGCAGCTCCAGTAACAGGGGCGGAGAGACCCAGTACTTC. The full variable domain, in which reference TRBV5-6 and TRBJ2-5 provide the parts outside the CDR3, is DAGVTQSPTHLIKTRGQQVTLRCSPKSGHDTVSWYQQALGQGPQFIFQYYEEEERQRGNFPDRFSGHQFPNYSSELNVNALLLGDSALYLCASSSSNRGGETQYFGPGTRLLVL.

For the CDR3, the DNA is TGTGCCAGCAGCAACGCAGGGGGCTCGAACACCGGGGAGCTGTTTTTT. This sequence encodes CASSNAGGSNTGELFF. V is TRBV5-4 and J is TRBJ2-2; 8 bases fit TRBD1. The ends lost 4 bases at V and 0 bases at J; junction bases unmatched: 5. CDR1 is SGHNT, CDR2 YYREEE, per germline (reference sequence). There are 16 residues in the CDR3.

The chain joins TRBV7-2 to TRBJ2-7; possibly TRBD2 for D (6 bases). The CDR3 is 12 amino acids. With 5 bases removed from V and 7 bases from J, the gap between germline ends came to 12 bases. Germline V gives CDR1 SGHTA, CDR2 FQGNSA. CDR3 nucleotide sequence: TGTGCCAGCAGCCCTGCTCGGGGGGAGCAGTACTTC. This sequence encodes CASSPARGEQYF.

V and J are TRBV27 and TRBJ1-6, with D tentatively TRBD1 (5 bases). This CDR3 is 14 amino acids long. Trimming took off 3 bases at V and 5 bases at J, with 8 bases between the two ends. Germline V gene lookup returns CDR1 MNHEY and CDR2 SMNVEV (reference sequence). The CDR3 DNA follows: TGTGCCAGCAGTTTTGGGGCCGATAATTCACCCCTCCACTTT. Its protein is CASSFGADNSPLHF.

This chain links TRBV6-5 with TRBJ1-2; 9 bases match TRBD1. In germline, CDR1 is MNHEY, CDR2 SVGAGI. This CDR3 contains 15 residues. V dropped 5 bases and J dropped 3; count of bases not matched to a gene: 7. In nucleotides, the CDR3 is TGTGCCAGCAGTGTCACGGGACAGGGTTACTATGGCTACACCTTC. Translated: CASSVTGQGYYGYTF.

The chain employs TRBV11-2 and TRBJ1-5, with 8 bases aligning to TRBD1. This CDR3 has 19 residues. Germline trimming cut 1 base from V and 0 bases from J; bases unmatched to any gene: 11. CDR1 and CDR2 (germline): SGHAT, FQNNGV. The chain's CDR3 is CASSLGRTGLSYSNQPQHF. In DNA, the CDR3 is TGTGCCAGCAGCTTAGGACGGACAGGGCTATCATATAGCAATCAGCCCCAGCATTTT.

The rearrangement uses TRBV7-9 and TRBJ2-2; 12 bases map to TRBD2. V shed 5 bases, J shed 7 bases, and the junction held 11 bases outside the gene matches. Germline V gene lookup returns CDR1 SEHNR and CDR2 FQNEAQ (reference sequence). The CDR3 contains 17 residues. The CDR3 DNA reads as TGTGCCAGCAGCCGACTCCTAGCGGGAGGGCCTTACGGGGAGCTGTTTTTT. Translated, it gives CASSRLLAGGPYGELFF.

The chain combines TRBV10-3 with TRBJ1-1; the D gene is possibly TRBD1 (5 bases). The CDR3 consists of 13 residues. CDR1 is ENHRY and CDR2 is SYGVKD in the germline V gene. With 4 bases removed from V and 1 base from J, the gap between germline ends came to 7 bases. CDR3 in DNA: TGTGCCATCAGTGCAAGGGGGAACACTGAAGCTTTCTTT. Translating gives CAISARGNTEAFF.

The chain combines TRBV6-1 with TRBJ2-5; possible D gene TRBD1, 6 bases. The last part of the DNA fits TRBJ2-7 better; the J call may be wrong. The CDR3 totals 13 residues. Germline V CDR1 and CDR2: MNHNS, SASEGT. The CDR3 region has the DNA TGTGCCACCCGCCGGGACACGCTAATCGAGCAGTACTTC. Translating it yields CATRRDTLIEQYF.

This sequence joins TRBV5-4 and TRBJ2-7; 12 bases fit TRBD2. The germline V gene encodes CDR1 SGHNT and CDR2 YYREEE (reference sequence). CDR3 length: 15 residues. Trimming at V came to 4 bases and at J to 2 bases, leaving 4 bases not matched to a gene. Written as DNA, the CDR3 is TGTGCCAGCAGCCGACTAGCGGGAGACACCTACGAGCAGTACTTC. Translated: CASSRLAGDTYEQYF.

The V and J genes are TRBV9 and TRBJ1-2; TRBD1 agrees at 7 bases. The length of the CDR3 is 15 residues. Trimming removed 4 bases from V and 4 bases from J; junction bases left unmatched: 10. Germline assignment: CDR1 SGDLS and CDR2 YYNGEE. CDR3 loop: CASSITTGSGYGYTF. CDR3 bases: TGTGCCAGCAGCATAACGACAGGGTCTGGCTATGGCTACACCTTC.

This clone was counted only a few times. The chain uses TRBV10-3 and TRBJ2-6; 7 bases are a match to TRBD1. The J segment lost 0 bases and the V segment lost 4 bases, leaving 6 bases of the junction unmatched. Germline V CDR1 and CDR2: ENHRY, SYGVKD. This CDR3 region has 17 residues. CDR3 region: CAISVDREISGANVLTF. The DNA of the CDR3 is TGTGCCATCAGTGTCGACAGGGAGATCTCTGGGGCCAACGTCCTGACTTTC.

The chain joins TRBV2 to TRBJ1-1, with TRBD1 matching over 10 bases. CDR3 size: 14 residues. Germline assignment: CDR1 SNHLY and CDR2 FYNNEI. V lost 6 bases to trimming and J lost 4 bases; unmatched junction nucleotides: 5. The CDR3 nucleotides read TGTGCCAGCAGCGGGGACAGGGGCGGCACTGAAGCTTTCTTT. As protein: CASSGDRGGTEAFF.

This clone is a singleton in its sample. The J gene is TRBJ1-2, the V gene TRBV7-9, with TRBD1 matching over 7 bases. Losses at the gene ends were 2 bases for V and 4 bases for J; bases not matched to a gene: 10. Germline V lookup: CDR1 SEHNR, CDR2 FQNEAQ (reference sequence). This CDR3 has 16 residues. For the CDR3, the DNA is TGTGCCAGCAGCTTATTTGACAGGGAGAATAGCTATGGCTACACCTTC. It codes for CASSLFDRENSYGYTF.

The gene calls are TRBV7-2 and TRBJ1-2, with 9 bases that match TRBD1. The CDR3 has 14 residues. J was trimmed by 7 bases and V by 4 bases; bases with no gene match: 7. Germline CDR1 reads SGHTA; CDR2 reads FQGNSA. The CDR3 loop reads CASSSLQGAGGYTF. CDR3 bases: TGTGCCAGCAGCTCGCTACAGGGGGCCGGTGGCTACACCTTC.

A few counts support this clone. This chain connects TRBV9 to TRBJ2-3; TRBD2 aligns across 12 bases. The germline V gene has CDR1 SGDLS and CDR2 YYNGEE. The ends lost 5 bases at V and 5 bases at J; junction bases unmatched: 9. The CDR3 runs 16 residues. CDR3 sequence reads: CASSVQPGLAGDTQYF. DNA of the CDR3: TGTGCCAGCAGTGTCCAACCGGGACTAGCGGGAGATACGCAGTATTTT.

V gene TRBV10-3 combines with J gene TRBJ2-7, with TRBD1 identical over 7 bases. CDR1 is ENHRY and CDR2 is SYGVKD in the germline V gene. The V segment lost 2 bases and the J segment 2 bases; nucleotides outside the gene matches: 12. This CDR3 has 17 residues. The CDR3 coding sequence is TGTGCCATCAGTGAGCCTTCAGCCGGGACAGCCACCTACGAGCAGTACTTC. It codes for CAISEPSAGTATYEQYF.

This chain joins TRBV11-2 and TRBJ1-2; D gene unclear. Per the germline V gene, CDR1 is SGHAT and CDR2 is FQNNGV. The CDR3 is 16 residues long. The V gene lost 0 bases and the J gene lost 4 bases, with 15 bases spanning the gap. The CDR3 DNA follows: TGTGCCAGCAGCTTAGATGGCGGGAAGAGGGCCTATGGCTACACCTTC. This translates into CASSLDGGKRAYGYTF. Complete variable domain (other parts from reference TRBV11-2 and TRBJ1-2): EAGVAQSPRYKIIEKRQSVAFWCNPISGHATLYWYQQILGQGPKLLIQFQNNGVVDDSQLPKDRFSAERLKGVDSTLKIQPAKLEDSAVYLCASSLDGGKRAYGYTFGSGTRLTVV.

This chain connects TRBV19 to TRBJ2-7; a weak D match, TRBD2 (6 bases). Trimming shortened V by 5 bases and J by 6 bases, and 17 bases separated the two germline ends. The CDR3 contains 14 residues. Germline loops: CDR1 LNHDA, CDR2 SQIVND (reference sequence). CDR3 sequence (DNA): TGTGCCAGTAGTCCAGGACGAGGAGGGTTCGAGCAGTACTTC. This sequence encodes CASSPGRGGFEQYF.

This clone has just a few counts. The CDR3 nucleotides are TGTGCCTGGAGCCACGGACAGGCAAATGGCTACACCTTC. Its protein product is CAWSHGQANGYTF. V usage is TRBV30 and J usage is TRBJ1-2; 7 bases line up with TRBD1. CDR3 length equals 13 residues. V lost 3 bases, J lost 6 bases, and 7 bases stayed unmatched. CDR1 GTSNPN and CDR2 SVGIG come from the germline V gene (reference sequence).

In this sample, this clone turned up once. The V call is TRBV6-6, the J call TRBJ1-1, with 10 bases matching TRBD1. The V segment lost 6 bases and the J segment 6 bases; nucleotides outside the gene matches: 13. Germline loops: CDR1 MNHNY, CDR2 SVGAGI (reference sequence). CDR3 length: 16 residues. The chain's CDR3 is CASRDFRTGGKAEAFF. In DNA form, the CDR3 reads TGTGCCAGCAGAGATTTTCGGACAGGGGGTAAGGCTGAAGCTTTCTTT.

The chain has TRBV5-1 and TRBJ2-1, with D possibly being TRBD2 (5 bases). CDR3 length equals 12 residues. CDR1 is SGHRS and CDR2 is YFSETQ in the germline V gene. The V end lost 3 bases, the J end lost 10 bases, and 11 bases lay between the germline ends. CDR3 protein: CASSWVGEEQFF. The DNA of the CDR3 is TGCGCCAGCAGCTGGGTCGGGGAAGAGCAGTTCTTC. Complete variable domain (other parts from reference TRBV5-1 and TRBJ2-1): KAGVTQTPRYLIKTRGQQVTLSCSPISGHRSVSWYQQTPGQGLQFLFEYFSETQRNKGNFPGRFSGRQFSNSRSEMNVSTLELGDSALYLCASSWVGEEQFFGPGTRLTVL.

The chain employs TRBV28 and TRBJ2-7, with 7 bases aligning to TRBD1. The germline gives CDR1 MDHEN, CDR2 SYDVKM. V lost 4 bases and J lost 3; bases outside the gene matches: 9. This CDR3 comprises 15 residues. The CDR3 loop reads CASSSSRQGNYEQYF. CDR3 sequence (DNA): TGTGCCAGCAGTTCGAGCAGACAGGGTAACTACGAGCAGTACTTC.